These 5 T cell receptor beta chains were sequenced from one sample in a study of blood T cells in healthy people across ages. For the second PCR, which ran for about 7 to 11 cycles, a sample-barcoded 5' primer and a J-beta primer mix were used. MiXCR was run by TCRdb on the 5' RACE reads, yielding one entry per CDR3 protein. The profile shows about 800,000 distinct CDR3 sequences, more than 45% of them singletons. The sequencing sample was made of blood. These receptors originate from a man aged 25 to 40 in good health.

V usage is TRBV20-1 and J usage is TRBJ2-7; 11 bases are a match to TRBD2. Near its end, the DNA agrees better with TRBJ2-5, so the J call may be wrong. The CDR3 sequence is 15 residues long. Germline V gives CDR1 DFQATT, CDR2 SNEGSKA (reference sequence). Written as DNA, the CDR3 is TGCAGTGCTACAACTAGCGGGAGTTCAGCCGAGACCCAGTACTTC. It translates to CSATTSGSSAETQYF.

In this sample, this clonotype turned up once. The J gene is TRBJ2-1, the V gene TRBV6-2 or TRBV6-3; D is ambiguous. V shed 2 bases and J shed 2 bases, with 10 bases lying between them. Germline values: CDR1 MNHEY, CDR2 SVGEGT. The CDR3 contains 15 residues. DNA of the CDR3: TGTGCCAGCAGTTACAGTGACCCTCCCTACAATGAGCAGTTCTTC. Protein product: CASSYSDPPYNEQFF.

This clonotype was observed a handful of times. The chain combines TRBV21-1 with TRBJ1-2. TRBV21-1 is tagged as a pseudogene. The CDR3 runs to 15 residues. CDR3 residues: CASTCRATLDYGYTF. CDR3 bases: TGTGCCAGCACTTGTAGGGCTACTTTAGACTATGGCTACACCTTC.

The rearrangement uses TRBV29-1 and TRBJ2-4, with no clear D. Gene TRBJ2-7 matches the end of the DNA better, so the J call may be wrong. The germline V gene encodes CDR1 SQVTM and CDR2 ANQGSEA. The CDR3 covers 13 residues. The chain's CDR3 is CSVEEVGNYEQYF. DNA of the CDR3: TGCAGCGTTGAAGAAGTTGGGAACTACGAGCAGTACTTC.

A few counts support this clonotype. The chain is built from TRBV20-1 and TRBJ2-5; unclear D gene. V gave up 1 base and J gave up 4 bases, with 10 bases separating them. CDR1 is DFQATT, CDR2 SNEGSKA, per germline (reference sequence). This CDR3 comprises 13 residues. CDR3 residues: CSARALWPETQYF. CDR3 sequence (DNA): TGCAGTGCTAGAGCCCTCTGGCCAGAGACCCAGTACTTC.